The 18 T cell receptor beta chains presented below share a single source sample, sequenced in a study of Ad26.COV2.S vaccination and SARS-CoV-2 variants. Sequencing used immunoSEQ multiplex PCR; TCRdb keeps in-frame clones, though not all of them. Of under 550,000 clones listed, approximately 90% are singletons. Stated treatment: 15 to 20 received Ad26.COV2.S at low or high dose, single or two shots; about 5 received placebo; per-sample allocation not given. Specimens were obtained on day 63 following the first vaccine or placebo injection. The specimen comprised peripheral blood, sampled in a trial of Ad26.COV2.S vaccine versus placebo. Receptor source: a person between 18 and 60 years old who received the Ad26.COV2.S COVID-19 vaccine or a placebo.

This rearrangement joins TRBV28 to TRBJ2-7, with D hard to call. This CDR3 has 12 amino acids. Germline V lookup: CDR1 MDHEN, CDR2 SYDVKM. Trimming took 7 bases from V and 0 from J, leaving 7 bases between them. DNA for the CDR3: TGTGCCAGCAAGCAGGACTCCTACGAGCAGTACTTC. Protein: CASKQDSYEQYF. Drawing the rest from reference TRBV28 and TRBJ2-7, the complete variable domain is DVKVTQSSRYLVKRTGEKVFLECVQDMDHENMFWYRQDPGLGLRLIYFSYDVKMKEKGDIPEGYSVSREKKERFSLILESASTNQTSMYLCASKQDSYEQYFGPGTRLTVT.

The J gene is TRBJ1-1, the V gene TRBV9, with D hard to call. The germline V and J ends were trimmed by 2 bases and 2 bases, with 4 bases remaining between them. The CDR3 is 12 amino acids. Per the germline V gene, CDR1 is SGDLS and CDR2 is YYNGEE. This chain's CDR3 is CASSVVNTEAFF. In DNA form, the CDR3 reads TGTGCCAGCAGCGTTGTAAACACTGAAGCTTTCTTT.

The chain couples TRBV4-1 to TRBJ2-6, with 11 bases matching TRBD1. V dropped 3 bases and J dropped 0; count of bases not matched to a gene: 10. This CDR3 is built from 20 residues. Germline CDR1 reads MGHRA; CDR2 reads YSYEKL. The CDR3 DNA sequence: TGCGCCAGCAGCCATCGGACAGGGGGCACTCCCCTCTCTGGGGCCAACGTCCTGACTTTC. Its translation is CASSHRTGGTPLSGANVLTF.

The rearrangement joins TRBV7-2 to TRBJ1-1, with TRBD1 matching over 7 bases. CDR1 SGHTA and CDR2 FQGNSA come from the germline V gene. V shed 3 bases and J 5 bases; nucleotides not matched to a gene: 6. CDR3 length: 14 amino acids. The CDR3 loop is CASSFTAGQTEAFF. CDR3 coding DNA: TGTGCCAGCAGCTTTACAGCGGGACAGACTGAAGCTTTCTTT. The full variable domain, with the rest looked up from reference TRBV7-2 and TRBJ1-1, is GAGVSQSPSNKVTEKGKDVELRCDPISGHTALYWYRQSLGQGLEFLIYFQGNSAPDKSGLPSDRFSAERTGGSVSTLTIQRTQQEDSAVYLCASSFTAGQTEAFFGQGTRLTVV.

This chain joins TRBV27 and TRBJ2-7; 8 bases fit TRBD2. Germline V lookup: CDR1 MNHEY, CDR2 SMNVEV (reference sequence). This CDR3 is 15 amino acids long. J was trimmed by 1 base and V by 8 bases; bases with no gene match: 10. The CDR3 DNA sequence: TGTGCCAGCTCCTTCGGGGGGGCGAGATCCTACGAGCAGTACTTC. This codes for CASSFGGARSYEQYF.

This clone was detected once. V usage is TRBV6-2 or TRBV6-3 and J usage is TRBJ1-1, with TRBD1 matching over 10 bases. The germline V gene encodes CDR1 MNHEY and CDR2 SVGEGT. The CDR3 runs to 14 residues. Trimming took 6 bases from V and 4 from J; bases not matched to a gene: 5. In nucleotides, the CDR3 is TGTGCCAGCAGCTCTGGACAGGGGGTCACTGAAGCTTTCTTT. As protein: CASSSGQGVTEAFF.

Only one count was recorded for this clone. The identical CDR3 is also encoded by other nucleotide sequences in the sample. The chain carries TRBV19 and TRBJ2-1; D is undetermined. CDR3 size: 11 residues. CDR1 is LNHDA and CDR2 is SQIVND in the germline V gene (reference sequence). V gave up 3 bases and J gave up 7 bases, with 4 bases separating them. CDR3: CASSMGNEQFF. The CDR3 coding sequence is TGTGCCAGTAGTATGGGGAATGAGCAGTTCTTC.

The chain has TRBV20-1 and TRBJ2-7, with D hard to call. The germline V gene has CDR1 DFQATT and CDR2 SNEGSKA (reference sequence). The V end was cut by 4 bases, the J end by 4 bases, with 5 bases between. The CDR3 is 10 amino acids. CDR3 DNA sequence: TGCAGTGCTAAGCATTACGAGCAGTACTTC. Its protein product is CSAKHYEQYF.

This chain uses TRBV5-1 with TRBJ2-1; no clear D. The CDR3 has 13 amino acids. The germline gives CDR1 SGHRS, CDR2 YFSETQ. Between the trimmed V and J ends, which lost 0 bases and 12 bases, there was a span of 13 bases. CDR3 sequence (DNA): TGCGCCAGCAGCTTGGGGTCAGAACGAGGGCAGTTCTTC. It codes for CASSLGSERGQFF. The entire variable domain, with the rest obtained from reference TRBV5-1 and TRBJ2-1, is as follows: KAGVTQTPRYLIKTRGQQVTLSCSPISGHRSVSWYQQTPGQGLQFLFEYFSETQRNKGNFPGRFSGRQFSNSRSEMNVSTLELGDSALYLCASSLGSERGQFFGPGTRLTVL.

This rearrangement joins TRBV3-1 (or the pseudogene TRBV3-2) to TRBJ1-1, with 8 bases lining up with TRBD1. Germline CDR1 and CDR2: LGHDT and YNNKEL (reference sequence). The CDR3 loop spans 13 amino acids. Unmatched junction bases numbered 3, after V lost 5 bases and J lost 4 bases. The CDR3 here is CASSSQGGTEAFF. In DNA form, the CDR3 reads TGTGCCAGCAGCTCACAGGGGGGCACTGAAGCTTTCTTT.

The V gene is TRBV28, the J gene TRBJ2-7; D not certain. Deletions cut 8 bases from V and 3 bases from J, with 8 bases between. Germline CDR1 MDHEN, CDR2 SYDVKM. This CDR3 spans 11 amino acids. The DNA of the CDR3 is TGTGCCAGCGCCCTCCGCTACGAGCAGTACTTC. This translates into CASALRYEQYF.

V usage is TRBV6-6 and J usage is TRBJ2-3; TRBD1 might be the D (5 bases). The CDR3 is 16 amino acids. Per germline, CDR1 MNHNY and CDR2 SVGAGI (reference sequence). V shed 5 bases and J shed 2 bases, with 17 bases lying between them. The CDR3 DNA reads TGTGCCAGCAGTCTAACAGGCGCGACCTCCACAGATACGCAGTATTTT. Amino acids: CASSLTGATSTDTQYF.

The chain recombines TRBV7-9 with TRBJ1-5, with a possible D match to TRBD1 (5 bases). Per the germline V gene, CDR1 is SEHNR and CDR2 is FQNEAQ (reference sequence). CDR3 length: 15 residues. V lost 5 bases to trimming and J lost 4 bases, with 15 bases between them. CDR3 DNA: TGTGCCAGCAGCCGTTCCCGGGACCGGAATCAGCCCCAGCATTTT. Its protein product is CASSRSRDRNQPQHF.

A note on this clone: Compared with germline, one end of the junction differs, possibly owing to a read error. Other nucleotide sequences from this sample produce the same CDR3. This chain joins TRBV7-9 and TRBJ2-3; the D gene is possibly TRBD1 (5 bases). Germline assignment: CDR1 SEHNR and CDR2 FQNEAQ (reference sequence). The CDR3 has 16 residues. Written as DNA, the CDR3 is TGCGCCAGCAGCGATTACCAGGGAACTAGCACAGATACGCAGTATTTT. Protein product: CASSDYQGTSTDTQYF.

The rearrangement joins TRBV4-3 to TRBJ2-6; 8 bases line up with TRBD1. The V segment lost 8 bases and the J segment 0 bases; nucleotides outside the gene matches: 6. CDR1 and CDR2 (germline): LGHNA, YSLEER. This CDR3 is built from 16 residues. CDR3 loop: CASGQGPDSGANVLTF. Here the CDR3 DNA reads TGCGCCAGCGGACAGGGACCAGACTCTGGGGCCAACGTCCTGACTTTC.

The chain uses TRBV19 and TRBJ1-1; maybe TRBD1 (5 bases). Trimming removed 5 bases at V and 4 bases at J, with 8 bases between. The CDR3 is 12 residues long. Per germline, CDR1 LNHDA and CDR2 SQIVND (reference sequence). The DNA of the CDR3 is TGTGCCAGTAGTCCGGGGCTCACTGAAGCTTTCTTT. Its translation: CASSPGLTEAFF.

This clone came up a few times. This chain links TRBV5-4 with TRBJ1-3; a possible D gene is TRBD1 (6 bases). CDR3 size: 13 residues. Germline CDR1 is SGHNT and CDR2 is YYREEE (reference sequence). V was pared by 5 bases and J by 3 bases, with 9 bases between. CDR3 in DNA: TGTGCCAGCAGTACAGGGAATGGAAACACCATATATTTT. Translated: CASSTGNGNTIYF.

This clone was seen a single time. The J gene is TRBJ1-1, the V gene TRBV9; possible D gene TRBD1, 5 bases. The V end was cut by 4 bases, the J end by 8 bases, with 18 bases between. CDR3 length: 14 amino acids. CDR1 and CDR2 from the germline V gene are SGDLS and YYNGEE. The CDR3 is CASSPRGNRLEAFF. CDR3 coding DNA: TGTGCCAGCAGCCCGCGGGGGAACAGGTTGGAAGCTTTCTTT.